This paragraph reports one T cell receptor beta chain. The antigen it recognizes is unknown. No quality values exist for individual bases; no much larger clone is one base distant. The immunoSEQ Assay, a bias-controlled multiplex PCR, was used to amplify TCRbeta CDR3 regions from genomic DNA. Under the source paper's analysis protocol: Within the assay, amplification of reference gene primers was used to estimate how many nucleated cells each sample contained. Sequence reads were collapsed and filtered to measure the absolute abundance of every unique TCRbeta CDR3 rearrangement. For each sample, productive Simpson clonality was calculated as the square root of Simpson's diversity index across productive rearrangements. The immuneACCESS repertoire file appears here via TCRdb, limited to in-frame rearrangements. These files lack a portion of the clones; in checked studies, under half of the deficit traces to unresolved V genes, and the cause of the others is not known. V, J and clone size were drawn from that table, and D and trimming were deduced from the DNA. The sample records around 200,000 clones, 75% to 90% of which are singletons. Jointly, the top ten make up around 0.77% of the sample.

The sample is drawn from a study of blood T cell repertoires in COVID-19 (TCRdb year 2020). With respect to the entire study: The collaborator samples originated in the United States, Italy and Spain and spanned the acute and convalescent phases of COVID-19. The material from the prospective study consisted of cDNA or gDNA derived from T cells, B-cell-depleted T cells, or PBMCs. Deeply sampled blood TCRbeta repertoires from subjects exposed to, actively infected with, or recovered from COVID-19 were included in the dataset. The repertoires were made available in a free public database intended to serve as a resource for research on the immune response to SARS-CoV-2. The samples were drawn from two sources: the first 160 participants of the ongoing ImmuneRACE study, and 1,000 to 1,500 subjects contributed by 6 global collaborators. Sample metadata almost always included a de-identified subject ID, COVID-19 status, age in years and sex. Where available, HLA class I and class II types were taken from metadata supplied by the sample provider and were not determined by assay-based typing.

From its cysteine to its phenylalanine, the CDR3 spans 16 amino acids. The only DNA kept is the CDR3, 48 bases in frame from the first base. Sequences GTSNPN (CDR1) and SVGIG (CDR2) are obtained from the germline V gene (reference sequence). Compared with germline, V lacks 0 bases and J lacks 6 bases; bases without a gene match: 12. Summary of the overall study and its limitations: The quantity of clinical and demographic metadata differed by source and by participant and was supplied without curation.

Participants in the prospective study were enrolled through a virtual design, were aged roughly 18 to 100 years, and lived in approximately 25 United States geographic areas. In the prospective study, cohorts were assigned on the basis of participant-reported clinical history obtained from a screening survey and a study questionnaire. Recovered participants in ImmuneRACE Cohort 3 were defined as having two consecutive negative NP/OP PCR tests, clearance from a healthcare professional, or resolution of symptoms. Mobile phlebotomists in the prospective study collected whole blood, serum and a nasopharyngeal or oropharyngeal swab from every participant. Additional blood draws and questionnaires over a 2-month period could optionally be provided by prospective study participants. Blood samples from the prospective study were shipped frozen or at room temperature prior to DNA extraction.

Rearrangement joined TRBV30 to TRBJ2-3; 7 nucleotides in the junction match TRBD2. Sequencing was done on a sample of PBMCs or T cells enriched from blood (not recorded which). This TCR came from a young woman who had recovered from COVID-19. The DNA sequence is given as TGTGCCTGGAGTGTAGGGCTAGCGGATGTAGGGGATACGCAGTATTTT. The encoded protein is CAWSVGLADVGDTQYF.